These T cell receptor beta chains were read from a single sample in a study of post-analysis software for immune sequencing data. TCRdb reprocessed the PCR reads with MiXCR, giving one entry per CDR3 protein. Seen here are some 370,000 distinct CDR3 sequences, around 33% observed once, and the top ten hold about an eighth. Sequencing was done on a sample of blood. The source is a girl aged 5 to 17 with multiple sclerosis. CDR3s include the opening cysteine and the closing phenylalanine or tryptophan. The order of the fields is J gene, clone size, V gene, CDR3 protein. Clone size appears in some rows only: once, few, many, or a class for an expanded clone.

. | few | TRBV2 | CASSPNTGAETQYF
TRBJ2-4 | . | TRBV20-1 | CSARDSTGGGNIQYF
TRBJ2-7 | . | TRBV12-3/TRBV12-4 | CAGSQLAGAGSVSYEQYF
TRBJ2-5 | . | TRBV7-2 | CASSLLWTDYQETQYF
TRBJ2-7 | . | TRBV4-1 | CASSQDIGTGFSYEQYF
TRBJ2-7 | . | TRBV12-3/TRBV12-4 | CASSPDRLSYEQYF
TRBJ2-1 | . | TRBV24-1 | CATSDWGRGGVNEQFF
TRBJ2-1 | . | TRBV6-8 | CASRIGTSGGARSYNEQFF
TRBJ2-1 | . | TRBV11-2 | CASSPGAGPYNEQFF
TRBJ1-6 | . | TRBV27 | CASSSPGTEYNSPLHF
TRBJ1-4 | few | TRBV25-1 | CASSATNEKLFF
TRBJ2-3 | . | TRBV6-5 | CASSSLLPLGDTQYF
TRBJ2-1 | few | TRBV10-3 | CAISVGDRVNNEQFF
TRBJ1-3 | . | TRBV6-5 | CASRATGTEGNTIYF
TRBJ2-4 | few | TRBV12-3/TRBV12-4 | CASTITGVAKNIQYF
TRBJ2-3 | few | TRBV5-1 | CASSPNGKDTQYF
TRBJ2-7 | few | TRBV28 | CASWGNSYEQYF
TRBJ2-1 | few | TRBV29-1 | CSGDGSSYNEQFF
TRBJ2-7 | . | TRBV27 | CASSLRGLAGESYEQYF
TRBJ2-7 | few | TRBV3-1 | CASSQSGQGVRRGYEQYF
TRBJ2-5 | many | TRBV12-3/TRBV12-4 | CASSLMGETQYF
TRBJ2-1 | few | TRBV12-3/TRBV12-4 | CASSLEASGGGISNEQFF
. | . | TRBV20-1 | CSARERGGRRGRDEQYF
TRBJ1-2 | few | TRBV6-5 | CASRRTDNAGYYGYTF
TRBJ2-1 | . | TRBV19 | CASSLRTGPNEQFF